This TCR beta chain derives from a study of cytomegalovirus exposure and HLA in healthy donors. Study-wide findings and caveats: Previous analysis showed most TCR beta V segments were productive about 87% or about 30% of the time. Later on, a genetic analysis was performed. It linked a missense variant in DCLRE1C with V- and J-gene trimming of TCR beta. Testing in vitro showed a few CMV-associated chains specific for CMV antigens.

The primer mix had 60 Vbeta and 13 Jbeta primers. Authors' data handling: Later reanalysis found around 84 million unique TCR beta chains, about 10 million of them shared. Data came from immunoSEQ multiplex PCR; TCRdb stores just in-frame clones and leaves some out. The V and J calls and clone size come from that table; D and trimming were worked out from the DNA. Here the sample spans tens of thousands of clones, 81% being singletons. About this clone itself: Its matching antigen is unknown.

CDR3 length: 16 residues. Germline-derived CDR1 and CDR2 are MNHNY and SVGAGI (reference sequence). Trimming shortened V by 6 bases and J by 3 bases, and 20 bases separated the two germline ends. The clonotype was recovered from a girl aged 2-10 years in good health and CMV-seropositive. The sample taken for sequencing was PBMCs. The rearrangement joins TRBV6-6 to TRBJ1-2; D may be TRBD1 (6 bases). CDR3 residues: CASSYPGGRADYGYTF. The CDR3 DNA reads as TGTGCCAGCAGCTACCCCGGGGGGCGCGCGGACTATGGCTACACCTTC.